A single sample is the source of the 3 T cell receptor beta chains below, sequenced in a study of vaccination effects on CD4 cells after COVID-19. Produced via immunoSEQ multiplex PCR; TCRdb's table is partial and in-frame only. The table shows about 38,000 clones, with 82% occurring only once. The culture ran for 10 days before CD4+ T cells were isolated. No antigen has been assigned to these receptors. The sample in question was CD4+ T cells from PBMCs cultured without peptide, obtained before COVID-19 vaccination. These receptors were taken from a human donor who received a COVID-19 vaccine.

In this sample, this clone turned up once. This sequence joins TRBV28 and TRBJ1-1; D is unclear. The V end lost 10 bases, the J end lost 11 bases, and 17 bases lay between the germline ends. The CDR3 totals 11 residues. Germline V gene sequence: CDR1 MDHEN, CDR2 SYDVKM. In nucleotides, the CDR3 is TGTGCCACTGGTTTCCGGTGGGATGCTTTCTTT. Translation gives CATGFRWDAFF.

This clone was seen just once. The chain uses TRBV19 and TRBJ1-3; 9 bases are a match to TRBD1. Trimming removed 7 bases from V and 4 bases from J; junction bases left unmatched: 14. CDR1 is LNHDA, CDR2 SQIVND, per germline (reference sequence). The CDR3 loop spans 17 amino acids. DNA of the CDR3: TGTGCCAGTACCTATGGAGGCTTCGGGACAGGGGGAAACACCATATATTTT. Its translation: CASTYGGFGTGGNTIYF.

In DNA, the CDR3 is TGTGCCTGGAGTGTACTGGTCAGGCTGGACTATGGCTACACCTTC. Translation: CAWSVLVRLDYGYTF. The rearrangement links TRBV30 to TRBJ1-2, with D hard to call. This CDR3 region has 15 residues. V lost 0 bases to trimming and J lost 3 bases, with 14 bases between them. The germline CDR1 and CDR2 sequences are GTSNPN and SVGIG (reference sequence). Full variable domain (remainder filled in from reference TRBV30 and TRBJ1-2): SQTIHQWPATLVQPVGSPLSLECTVEGTSNPNLYWYRQAAGRGLQLLFYSVGIGQISSEVPQNLSASRPQDRQFILSSKKLLLSDSGFYLCAWSVLVRLDYGYTFGSGTRLTVV.